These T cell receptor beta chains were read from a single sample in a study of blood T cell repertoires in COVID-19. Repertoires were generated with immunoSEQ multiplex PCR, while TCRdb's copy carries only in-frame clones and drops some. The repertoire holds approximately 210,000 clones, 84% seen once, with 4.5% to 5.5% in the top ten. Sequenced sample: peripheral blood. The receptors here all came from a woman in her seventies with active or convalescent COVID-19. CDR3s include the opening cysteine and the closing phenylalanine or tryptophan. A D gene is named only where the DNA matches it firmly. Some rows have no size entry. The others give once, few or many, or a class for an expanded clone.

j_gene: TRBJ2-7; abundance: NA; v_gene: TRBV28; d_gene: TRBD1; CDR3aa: CASSPQDRAHLGQYF; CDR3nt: TGTGCCAGCAGCCCCCAGGACAGGGCGCATCTAGGGCAGTACTTC
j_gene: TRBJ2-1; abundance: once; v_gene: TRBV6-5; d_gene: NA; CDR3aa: CASKAPGRNEQFF; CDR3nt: TGTGCCAGCAAAGCCCCAGGGCGGAATGAGCAGTTCTTC
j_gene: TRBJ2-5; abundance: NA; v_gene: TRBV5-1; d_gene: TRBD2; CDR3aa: CASRGAGGKETQYF; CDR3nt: TGCGCCAGCAGAGGGGCGGGGGGAAAAGAGACCCAGTACTTC
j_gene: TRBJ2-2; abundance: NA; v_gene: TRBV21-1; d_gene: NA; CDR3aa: CASSKVSGSGTGELFF; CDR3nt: TGTGCCAGCAGCAAAGTTAGCGGGAGTGGCACCGGGGAGCTGTTTTTT
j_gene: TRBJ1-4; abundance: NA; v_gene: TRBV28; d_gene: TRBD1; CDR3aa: CASSLCIVYRGLFYEKLFF; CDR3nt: TGTGCCAGCAGTTTATGCATCGTATACAGGGGGCTCTTTTATGAAAAACTGTTTTTT
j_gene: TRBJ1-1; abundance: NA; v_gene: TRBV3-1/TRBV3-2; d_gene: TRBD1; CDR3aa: CASSQQGANTEAFF; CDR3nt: TGTGCCAGCAGCCAACAGGGGGCGAACACTGAAGCTTTCTTT
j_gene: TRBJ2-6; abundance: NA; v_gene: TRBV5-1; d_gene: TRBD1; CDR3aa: CASSLAPQGSGANVLTF; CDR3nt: TGCGCCAGCAGCTTGGCCCCACAGGGGAGTGGGGCCAACGTCCTGACTTTC
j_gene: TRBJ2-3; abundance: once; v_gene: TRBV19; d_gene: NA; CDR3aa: CASRDRGSGSGDTQYF; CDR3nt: TGTGCCAGTAGGGACAGGGGAAGCGGGAGCGGGGATACGCAGTATTTT
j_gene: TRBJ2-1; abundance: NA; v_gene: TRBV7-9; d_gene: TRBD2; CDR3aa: CASSLKREPPANEQFF; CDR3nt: TGTGCCAGCAGCTTAAAGCGGGAACCCCCGGCAAATGAGCAGTTCTTC
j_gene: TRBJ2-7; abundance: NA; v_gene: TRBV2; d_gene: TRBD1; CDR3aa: CASTGTGGYEQYF; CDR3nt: TGTGCCAGCACCGGGACAGGGGGCTACGAGCAGTACTTC
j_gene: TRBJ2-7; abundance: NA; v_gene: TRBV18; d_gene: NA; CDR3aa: CASSPRGRPPYEQYF; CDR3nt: TGTGCCAGCTCACCGCGGGGACGGCCACCCTACGAGCAGTACTTC
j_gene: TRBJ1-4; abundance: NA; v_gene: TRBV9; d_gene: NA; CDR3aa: CASSVGSVATNEKLFF; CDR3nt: TGTGCCAGCAGCGTAGGATCGGTTGCAACTAATGAAAAACTGTTTTTT
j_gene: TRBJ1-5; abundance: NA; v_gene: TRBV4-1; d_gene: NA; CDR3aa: CASSHQKAGGYQPQHF; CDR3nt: TGCGCCAGCAGCCACCAAAAAGCGGGGGGCTATCAGCCCCAGCATTTT
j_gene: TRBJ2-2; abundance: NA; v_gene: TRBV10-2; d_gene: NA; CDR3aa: CASSASGVVGELFF; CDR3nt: TGCGCCAGCAGTGCCTCAGGGGTGGTCGGGGAGCTGTTTTTT
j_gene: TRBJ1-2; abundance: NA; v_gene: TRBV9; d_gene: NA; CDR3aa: CASSVGQANYGYTF; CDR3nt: TGTGCCAGCAGCGTAGGTCAGGCCAACTATGGCTACACCTTC
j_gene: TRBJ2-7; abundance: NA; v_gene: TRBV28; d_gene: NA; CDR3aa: CASSFLLFEQYF; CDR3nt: TGTGCCAGCAGTTTTCTCCTCTTCGAGCAGTACTTC
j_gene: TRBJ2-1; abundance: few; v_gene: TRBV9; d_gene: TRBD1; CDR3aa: CASSVAGQPSYNEQFF; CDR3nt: TGTGCCAGCAGCGTAGCGGGACAGCCCTCCTACAATGAGCAGTTCTTC
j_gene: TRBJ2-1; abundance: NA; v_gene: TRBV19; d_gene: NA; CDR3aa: CATQPRTPSSYNEQFF; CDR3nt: TGTGCCACCCAACCCCGGACTCCGAGCTCCTACAATGAGCAGTTCTTC
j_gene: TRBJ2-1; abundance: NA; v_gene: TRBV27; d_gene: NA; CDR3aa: CASTPGGFSYNEQFF; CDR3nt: TGTGCCAGCACCCCAGGAGGATTCTCCTACAATGAGCAGTTCTTC
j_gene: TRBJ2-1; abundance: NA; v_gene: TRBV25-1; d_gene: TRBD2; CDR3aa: CATSGRQWVNEQFF; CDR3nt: TGTGCTACTAGCGGGAGGCAGTGGGTAAATGAGCAGTTCTTC
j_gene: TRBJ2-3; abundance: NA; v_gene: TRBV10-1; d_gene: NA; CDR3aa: CASSDRGGATDTQYF; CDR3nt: TGCGCCAGCAGTGACAGAGGTGGGGCCACAGATACGCAGTATTTT
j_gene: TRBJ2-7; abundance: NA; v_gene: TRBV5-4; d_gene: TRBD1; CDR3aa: CASSRPGQGLGEQYF; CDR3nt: TGTGCCAGCAGCAGACCGGGACAGGGTTTGGGAGAGCAGTACTTC
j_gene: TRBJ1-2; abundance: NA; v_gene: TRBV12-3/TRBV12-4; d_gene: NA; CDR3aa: CASSPARGGGYTF; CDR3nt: TGTGCCAGCAGCCCCGCCCGGGGAGGTGGCTACACCTTC
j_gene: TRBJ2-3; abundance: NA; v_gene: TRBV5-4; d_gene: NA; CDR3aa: CASSLFYGSGDTQYF; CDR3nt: TGTGCCAGCAGCTTGTTTTACGGGAGCGGAGATACGCAGTATTTT
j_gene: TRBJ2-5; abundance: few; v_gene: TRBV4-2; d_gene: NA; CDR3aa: CASSQDWQGQRETQYF; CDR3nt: TGTGCCAGCAGCCAAGATTGGCAGGGGCAGCGGGAGACCCAGTACTTC
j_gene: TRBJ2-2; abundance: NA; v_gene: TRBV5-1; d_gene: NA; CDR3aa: CASSLRQVANTGELFF; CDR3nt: TGCGCCAGCAGCCTCCGACAGGTCGCGAACACCGGGGAGCTGTTTTTT
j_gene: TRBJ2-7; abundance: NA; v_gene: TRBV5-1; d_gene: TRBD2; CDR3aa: CASTSTSGRNEQYF; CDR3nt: TGCGCCAGCACCTCGACTAGCGGGAGAAACGAGCAGTACTTC
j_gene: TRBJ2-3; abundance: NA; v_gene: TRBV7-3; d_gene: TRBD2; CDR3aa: CASSSRLAGGVDTQYF; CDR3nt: TGTGCCAGCAGCTCTCGACTAGCGGGAGGAGTAGATACGCAGTATTTT